The clone carrying this T cell receptor (beta chain) was observed a handful of times. This specimen belongs to a study of blood T cell repertoires in COVID-19. Across the study: Acute-phase and convalescent COVID-19 samples originated in the United States, Italy and Spain.

V shed 2 bases and J shed 5 bases, with 16 bases lying between them. Germline V gives CDR1 WNHNN, CDR2 SYGVQD (reference sequence). The CDR3 totals 16 residues. In the authors' workflow: The authors estimated nucleated cell counts from reference gene primer amplification. Clones were sequenced by immunoSEQ multiplex PCR, and TCRdb holds only the in-frame ones, with some missing. Clone size and V and J calls were adopted from that table, with D and trimming inferred from the DNA. The sample consists of around 350,000 clones, about 87% of them appearing once. The specimen sequenced was peripheral blood. V and J are TRBV10-1 and TRBJ1-5, with TRBD1 as a possible D gene (6 bases). This TCR derives from a human donor in a cohort sampled during active COVID-19. The CDR3 bases are TGCGCCAGCAGTGAGAAGTTGTGGACAGCCCATCAGCCCCAGCATTTT. Translating gives CASSEKLWTAHQPQHF.